Listed here is a single T cell receptor beta chain. Its cognate antigen is unknown. Other DNA sequences from this sample encode an identical CDR3 as well. These data originate in a study of radiation and T cells in renal cell carcinoma. Overall study: Nephrectomy followed 15 Gy stereotactic body radiation by 4 weeks.

Germline V CDR1 and CDR2: SEHNR, FQNEAQ (reference sequence). The CDR3 sequence is 13 residues long. The V and J ends lost 3 bases and 2 bases respectively, with 7 bases between them. Study conclusions and caveats: No pretreatment tumor biopsies were available for baseline clonotypes.

Time point of the sample: baseline pretreatment blood. The treatment denotes: 15 Gy SBRT to primary tumor, nephrectomy 4 weeks later. After SBRT, blood was collected at 2 and 4 weeks, plus baseline. This renal cell carcinoma was of the clear cell type. Produced via immunoSEQ multiplex PCR; TCRdb's table is partial and in-frame only. The table has about 130,000 clones, more than 70% seen once. The source material was blood, sampled from a patient whose treatment included radiotherapy and nephrectomy. The receptor was isolated from a woman aged 45-60 years with renal cell carcinoma. The chain is built from TRBV7-9 and TRBJ1-1; D unclear. CDR3 region: CASSFGTNTEAFF. The CDR3 nucleotides are TGTGCCAGCAGCTTTGGAACTAACACTGAAGCTTTCTTT.